This passage covers 8 T cell receptor beta chains from one sample sequenced in a study of tumor T cells in aggressive B-cell lymphoma. The data were produced by immunoSEQ multiplex PCR, yet TCRdb's version contains in-frame clones alone and is incomplete. The sample records 2,000 or so clones, 87% being singletons. The source material was tumor tissue. These receptor sequences come from an adult with diffuse large B cell lymphoma.

V and J are TRBV27 and TRBJ1-1, with D tentatively TRBD1 (5 bases). The CDR3 extends over 15 amino acids. Germline V lookup: CDR1 MNHEY, CDR2 SMNVEV (reference sequence). The V and J ends lost 2 bases and 2 bases respectively, with 12 bases between them. Written as DNA, the CDR3 is TGTGCCAGCAGTTTAACGGGGGGGTCCAACACTGAAGCTTTCTTT. Protein product: CASSLTGGSNTEAFF.

The chain is built from TRBV7-2 and TRBJ1-6, with D uncertain. Trimming took off 1 base at V and 4 bases at J, with 11 bases between the two ends. Looked up from germline, CDR1 is SGHTA and CDR2 is FQGNSA. The CDR3 covers 16 residues. CDR3 sequence (DNA): TGTGCCAGCAGCTTAGGGTGGGAGGCTTATAATTCACCCCTCCACTTT. It codes for CASSLGWEAYNSPLHF.

The V and J genes are TRBV18 and TRBJ2-1, with D possibly matching TRBD2 (6 bases). Germline V lookup: CDR1 KGHSH, CDR2 LQKENI. V was cut by 2 bases and J by 4 bases, with 18 bases left in between. CDR3 size: 17 residues. The CDR3 DNA reads TGTGCCAGCTCACCAGGGGTAGCGGCCCTACTTTACAATGAGCAGTTCTTC. Amino acid sequence: CASSPGVAALLYNEQFF. Based on the CDR3 plus reference TRBV18 and TRBJ2-1, the full variable domain is NAGVMQNPRHLVRRRGQEARLRCSPMKGHSHVYWYRQLPEEGLKFMVYLQKENIIDESGMPKERFSAEFPKEGPSILRIQQVVRGDSAAYFCASSPGVAALLYNEQFFGPGTRLTVL.

The chain is built from TRBV28 and TRBJ1-3; 8 bases align to TRBD1. J lost 0 bases, V lost 5 bases, and 3 bases had no gene match. The CDR3 totals 15 residues. Germline assignment: CDR1 MDHEN and CDR2 SYDVKM. CDR3 in amino acids: CASSRTGTSGNTIYF. As DNA, the CDR3 is TGTGCCAGCAGTCGGACAGGGACCTCTGGAAACACCATATATTTT.

This chain uses TRBV9 with TRBJ1-1; D gene uncertain. Germline assignment: CDR1 SGDLS and CDR2 YYNGEE. This CDR3 region has 14 residues. V lost 2 bases, J lost 5 bases, and 13 bases lay in between. CDR3 amino acids: CASSVGNRGTEAFF. The CDR3 DNA is TGTGCCAGCAGCGTTGGTAACAGAGGGACTGAAGCTTTCTTT.

This clone occurred once. An end of the junction differs from the germline gene, which may be a read error. The CDR3 loop reads CASSDGSGGGLTNTQYF. In nucleotides, the CDR3 is TGCGCCAGCAGTGATGGAAGCGGCGGGGGGCTCACAAATACGCAGTATTTT. The chain recombines TRBV10-2 with TRBJ2-3; 8 bases are shared with TRBD2. Germline CDR1 WSHSY, CDR2 SAAADI. This CDR3 has 17 amino acids.

The rearrangement uses TRBV4-3 and TRBJ2-1, with 7 nucleotides matching TRBD2. The trim removed 2 bases at V and 0 bases at J, leaving 1 base unmatched. This CDR3 has 15 amino acids. Germline V CDR1 and CDR2: LGHNA, YSLEER. CDR3 sequence (DNA): TGCGCCAGCAGCCAATCGGGAGGCTCCTACAATGAGCAGTTCTTC. As protein: CASSQSGGSYNEQFF.

CDR3 in amino acids: CASSLVLHLGEQFF. The CDR3 DNA reads as TGTGCCAGCAGCTTGGTATTACATCTCGGGGAGCAGTTCTTC. V gene TRBV5-6 combines with J gene TRBJ2-1; no reliable D call. Germline CDR1 is SGHDT and CDR2 is YYEEEE. Trimming removed 0 bases from V and 10 bases from J, with 14 bases in between. The CDR3 has 14 residues.